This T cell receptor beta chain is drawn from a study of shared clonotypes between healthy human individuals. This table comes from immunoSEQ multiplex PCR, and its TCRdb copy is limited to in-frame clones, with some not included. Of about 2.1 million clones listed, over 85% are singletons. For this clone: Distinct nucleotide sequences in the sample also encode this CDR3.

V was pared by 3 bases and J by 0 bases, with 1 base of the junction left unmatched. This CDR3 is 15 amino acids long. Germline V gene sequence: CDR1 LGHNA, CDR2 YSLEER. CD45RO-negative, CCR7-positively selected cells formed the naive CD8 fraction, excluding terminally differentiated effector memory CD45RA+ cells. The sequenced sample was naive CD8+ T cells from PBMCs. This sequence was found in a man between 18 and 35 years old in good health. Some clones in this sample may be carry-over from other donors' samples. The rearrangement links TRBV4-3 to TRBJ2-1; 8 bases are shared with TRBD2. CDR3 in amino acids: CASSQGTSSYNEQFF. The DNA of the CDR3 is TGCGCCAGCAGCCAGGGGACTAGCTCCTACAATGAGCAGTTCTTC.